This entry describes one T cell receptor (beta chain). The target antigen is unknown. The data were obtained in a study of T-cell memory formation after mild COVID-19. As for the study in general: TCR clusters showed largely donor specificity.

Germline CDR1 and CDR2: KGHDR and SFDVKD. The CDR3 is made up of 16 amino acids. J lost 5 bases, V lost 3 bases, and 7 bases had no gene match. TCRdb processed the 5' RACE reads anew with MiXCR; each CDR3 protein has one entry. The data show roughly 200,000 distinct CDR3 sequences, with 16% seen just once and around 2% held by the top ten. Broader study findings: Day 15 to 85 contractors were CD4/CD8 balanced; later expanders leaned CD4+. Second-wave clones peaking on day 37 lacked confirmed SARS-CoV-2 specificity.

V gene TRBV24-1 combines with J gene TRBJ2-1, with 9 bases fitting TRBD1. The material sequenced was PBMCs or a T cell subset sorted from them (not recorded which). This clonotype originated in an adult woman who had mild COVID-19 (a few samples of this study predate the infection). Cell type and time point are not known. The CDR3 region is CATSDIDRGFNNEQFF. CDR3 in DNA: TGTGCCACCAGTGATATCGACAGGGGGTTCAACAATGAGCAGTTCTTC.